This TCR beta chain stems from a study of identical twins. Template switching, a step in the protocol, added a universal primer site, and cDNA carried unique molecular identifiers. TCRdb re-derived calls from the 5' RACE reads in MiXCR, one entry per CDR3 protein. The sample yields around 1.7 million distinct CDR3 sequences, about 32% seen once. Germline CDR1 SGDLS, CDR2 YYNGEE. The CDR3 runs to 16 residues. After removal of 0 bases from V and 5 bases from J, the junction contained 5 bases not matched to a gene. As to this clonotype: Antigen unknown.

Findings of the study overall: Invariant cells of the MAIT and iNKT types might have partly distorted the zero-insertion analyses. Conclusions rested on cross-sectional statistics rather than following the same donors.

The sequenced material came from cord blood. This clonotype originated in a newborn girl in good health. The chain couples TRBV9 to TRBJ2-1, with 10 bases identical to TRBD2. The CDR3 spells CASSVAGLATHNEQFF. CDR3 coding DNA: TGTGCCAGCAGCGTAGCGGGACTAGCGACCCACAATGAGCAGTTCTTC. The full variable domain, completed using reference TRBV9 and TRBJ2-1, is DSGVTQTPKHLITATGQRVTLRCSPRSGDLSVYWYQQSLDQGLQFLIQYYNGEERAKGNILERFSAQQFPDLHSELNLSSLELGDSALYFCASSVAGLATHNEQFFGPGTRLTVL.